This T cell receptor (beta chain) was sequenced during a study of breast tumors, draining lymph nodes, adjacent tissues. Whole-study findings and limits: Tumor T cell lymph node origin was a supported hypothesis, not proven.

Germline CDR1 MNHEY, CDR2 SVGEGT. CDR3 size: 17 residues. In regard to this clonotype: As yet, its antigen is unknown. A junction boundary mismatches the germline segment, possibly from a read error.

A single record per CDR3 protein comes from TCRdb applying MiXCR to the multiplex PCR reads. The data show 200,000 to 300,000 distinct CDR3 sequences, 30% seen once. Samples came from axillary lymph nodes draining the breast cancer. The clonotype was recovered from a female donor with breast cancer. Some clones in this sample may be carry-over from other donors' samples. Source material: axillary lymph node tissue. V gene TRBV6-2 or TRBV6-3 combines with J gene TRBJ1-4, with TRBD1 matching 7 bases. In DNA form, the CDR3 reads TGTGCCAGCAAGCACCAGAGAACAGGGGCGCTTAATAAAAAACTGTTTTTT. Translated: CASKHQRTGALNKKLFF.